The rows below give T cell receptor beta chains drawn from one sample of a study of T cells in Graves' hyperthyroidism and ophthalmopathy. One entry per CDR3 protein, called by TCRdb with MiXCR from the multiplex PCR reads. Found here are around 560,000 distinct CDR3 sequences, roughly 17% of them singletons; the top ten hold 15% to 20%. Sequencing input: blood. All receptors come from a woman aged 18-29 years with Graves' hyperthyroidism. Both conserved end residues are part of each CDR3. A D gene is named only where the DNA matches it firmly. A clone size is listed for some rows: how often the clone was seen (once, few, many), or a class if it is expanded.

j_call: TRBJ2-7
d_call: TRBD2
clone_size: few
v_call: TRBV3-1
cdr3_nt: TGTGCCAGCAGCCAAACTGGACTAGCGGGGGCCTACGAGCAGTACTTC
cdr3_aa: CASSQTGLAGAYEQYF

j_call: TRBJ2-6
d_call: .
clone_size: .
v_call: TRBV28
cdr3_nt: TGTGCCAGCAGCTCCCGGGGCCGGGGATCTGGGGCCAACGTCCTGACTTTC
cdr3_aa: CASSSRGRGSGANVLTF

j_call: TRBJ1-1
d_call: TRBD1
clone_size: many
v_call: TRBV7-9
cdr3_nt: TGTGCCAGCAGCCTGGGCGCAGGGGGGTTCACTGAAGCTTTCTTT
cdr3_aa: CASSLGAGGFTEAFF

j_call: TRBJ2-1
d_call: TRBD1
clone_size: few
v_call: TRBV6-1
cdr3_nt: TGTGCCAGCAGTAGTTACAGGGGGCAACCGGTCAATGAGCAGTTCTTC
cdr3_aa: CASSSYRGQPVNEQFF

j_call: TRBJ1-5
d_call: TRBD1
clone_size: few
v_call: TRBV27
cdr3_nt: TGTGCCAGCAGTCCAAACAGGGGGCATCAGCCCCAGCATTTT
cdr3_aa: CASSPNRGHQPQHF

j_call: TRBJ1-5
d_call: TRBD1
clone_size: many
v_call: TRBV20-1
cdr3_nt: TGCAGTGCTAGCGATAAGCCAGGGGGTTCTGCCTCCCAGCATTTT
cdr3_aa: CSASDKPGGSASQHF

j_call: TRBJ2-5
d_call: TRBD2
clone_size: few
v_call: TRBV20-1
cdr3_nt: TGCAGTGCTAGTCGCCGACTAGCGGGAAGCCAAGAGACCCAGTACTTC
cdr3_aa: CSASRRLAGSQETQYF

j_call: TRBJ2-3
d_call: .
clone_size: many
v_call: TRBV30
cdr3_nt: TGTGCCTGGAGTGATAGCACAGATACGCAGTATTTT
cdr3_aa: CAWSDSTDTQYF

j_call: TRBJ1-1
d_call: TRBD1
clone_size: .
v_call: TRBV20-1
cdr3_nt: TGCAGTGCCCCAGGCGGGACAGGGGACACTGAAGCTTTCTTT
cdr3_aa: CSAPGGTGDTEAFF

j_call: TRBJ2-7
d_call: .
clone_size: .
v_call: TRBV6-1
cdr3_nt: TGTGCCAGCAGTGAATTTTTTTTTTTGTCAGGGGAGACCTACGAGCAGTACTTC
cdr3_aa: CASSEFFFLSGETYEQYF

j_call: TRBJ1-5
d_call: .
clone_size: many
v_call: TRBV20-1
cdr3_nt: TGCAGTGCTAGCGGACAGTTCAATCAGCCCCAGCATTTT
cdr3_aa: CSASGQFNQPQHF

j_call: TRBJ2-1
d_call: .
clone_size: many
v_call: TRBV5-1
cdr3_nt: TGCGCCAGCAGCTTGGTCGCCGGGGCTGTACACAATGAGCAGTTCTTC
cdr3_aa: CASSLVAGAVHNEQFF

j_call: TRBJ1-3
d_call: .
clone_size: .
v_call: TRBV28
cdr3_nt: TGTGCCAGCAGTCCTTACCTACCGGGATCCTCTTTCAGGGATGGAAACACCATATATTTT
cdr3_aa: CASSPYLPGSSFRDGNTIYF

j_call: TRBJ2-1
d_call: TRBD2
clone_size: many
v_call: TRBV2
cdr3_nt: TGTGCCAGCAGTGAACGGCTAGCGGGGAGAAATGAGCAGTTCTTC
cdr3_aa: CASSERLAGRNEQFF

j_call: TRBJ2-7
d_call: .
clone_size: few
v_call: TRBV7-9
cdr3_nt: TGTGCCAGCAGCTTAACGCCGGTGACGGCCGATGAGCAGTACTTC
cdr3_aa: CASSLTPVTADEQYF

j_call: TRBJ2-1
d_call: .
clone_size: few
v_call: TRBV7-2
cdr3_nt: TGTGCCAGCAGCTTCAGGCTAGGGAATGAGCAGTTCTTC
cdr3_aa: CASSFRLGNEQFF

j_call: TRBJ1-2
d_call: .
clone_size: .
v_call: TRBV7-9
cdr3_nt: TGTGCCAGCAGCTTAACATTGGGAGGCTACACCTTC
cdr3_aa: CASSLTLGGYTF

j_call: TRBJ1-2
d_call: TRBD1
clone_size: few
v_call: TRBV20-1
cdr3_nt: TGCAGTGCTAGCCATGGCAGGGGGACCTATGGCTACACCTTC
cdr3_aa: CSASHGRGTYGYTF

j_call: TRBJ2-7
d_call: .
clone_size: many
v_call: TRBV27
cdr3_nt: TGTGCCAGCAGTTTGCTAAGGGGAACCCCCTACGAGCAGTACTTC
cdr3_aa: CASSLLRGTPYEQYF

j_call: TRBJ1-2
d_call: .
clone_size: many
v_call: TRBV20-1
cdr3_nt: TGCAGTGCTAGTCTACGGGGGGATAGGGGTTCGAATGGCTACACCTTC
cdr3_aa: CSASLRGDRGSNGYTF

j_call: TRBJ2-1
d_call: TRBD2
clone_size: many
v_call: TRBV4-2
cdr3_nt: TGTGCCAGCAGCCAGACCGGGACTAGCGGGAGTGATGAGCAGTTCTTC
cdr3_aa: CASSQTGTSGSDEQFF

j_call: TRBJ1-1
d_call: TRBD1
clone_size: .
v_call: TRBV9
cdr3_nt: TGTGCCAGCAGCAGGGACCCGGGACAGTACACTGAAGCTTTCTTT
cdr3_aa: CASSRDPGQYTEAFF